The 10 T cell receptor beta chains reported below all come from one sample, sequenced in a study of blood T cell repertoires in COVID-19. Clones were sequenced by immunoSEQ multiplex PCR, and TCRdb holds only the in-frame ones, with some missing. The sample holds approximately 100,000 clones, around 83% seen once. The source material was peripheral blood. These receptors were obtained from a human donor in a cohort sampled during active COVID-19.

In its sample, this clone was seen once. The rearrangement uses TRBV9 and TRBJ2-3; D may be TRBD2 (5 bases). The germline V and J ends were trimmed by 4 bases and 6 bases, with 12 bases remaining between them. Looked up from germline, CDR1 is SGDLS and CDR2 is YYNGEE. The CDR3 spans 13 residues. The CDR3 DNA is TGTGCCAGCAGCCCTCTGGACTCCGATACGCAGTATTTT. It yields the protein CASSPLDSDTQYF.

The chain couples TRBV3-1 (or the pseudogene TRBV3-2) to TRBJ1-6; no reliable D call. CDR3 length equals 13 residues. Germline loops: CDR1 LGHDT, CDR2 YNNKEL (reference sequence). The V and J ends lost 2 bases and 9 bases respectively, with 8 bases between them. CDR3 bases: TGTGCCAGCAGCCAAACCAACGGTTCACCCCTCCACTTT. It codes for CASSQTNGSPLHF.

This rearrangement joins TRBV11-2 to TRBJ2-7; D perhaps matches TRBD1 (6 bases). CDR3 size: 17 residues. Between the trimmed V and J ends, which lost 4 bases and 4 bases, there was a span of 23 bases. The germline CDR1 and CDR2 sequences are SGHAT and FQNNGV. The CDR3 region is CASSSRAQGGVNYEQYF. CDR3 in DNA: TGTGCCAGCAGCTCCCGAGCACAGGGTGGGGTTAATTACGAGCAGTACTTC.

The chain carries TRBV28 and TRBJ1-1; weak D call: TRBD1 (5 bases). The V end was cut by 7 bases, the J end by 3 bases, with 12 bases between. Germline CDR1 reads MDHEN; CDR2 reads SYDVKM. The CDR3 length is 13 residues. CDR3 loop: CASTAGWDTEAFF. CDR3 bases: TGTGCCAGCACGGCAGGGTGGGACACTGAAGCTTTCTTT. Filled out from reference TRBV28 and TRBJ1-1, the complete variable domain reads DVKVTQSSRYLVKRTGEKVFLECVQDMDHENMFWYRQDPGLGLRLIYFSYDVKMKEKGDIPEGYSVSREKKERFSLILESASTNQTSMYLCASTAGWDTEAFFGQGTRLTVV.

The CDR3 DNA follows: TGTGCCAGCAGCCACCTGGGGGCGACAGATACGCAGTATTTT. Residues: CASSHLGATDTQYF. The chain joins TRBV3-1 (or the pseudogene TRBV3-2) to TRBJ2-3; D possibly corresponds to TRBD1 (6 bases). Germline V gene sequence: CDR1 LGHDT, CDR2 YNNKEL (reference sequence). V lost 3 bases and J lost 3, with 10 bases in between. The length of the CDR3 is 14 residues.

The chain uses TRBV7-9 and TRBJ2-3, with no clear D. The CDR3 loop spans 12 amino acids. Trimming cost V 7 bases and J 2 bases, with 7 bases left between them. The V gene's germline CDR1 is SEHNR and CDR2 FQNEAQ (reference sequence). CDR3 nucleotide sequence: TGTGCCAGCAACCGGGTCACAGATACGCAGTATTTT. The encoded protein is CASNRVTDTQYF.

This rearrangement joins TRBV3-1 (or the pseudogene TRBV3-2) to TRBJ2-1, with 8 bases lining up with TRBD1. This CDR3 comprises 17 residues. V trimming: 4 bases; J trimming: 2 bases; junction bases outside the gene matches: 10. Germline V gene lookup returns CDR1 LGHDT and CDR2 YNNKEL (reference sequence). The CDR3 nucleotides are TGTGCCAGCAGCCCCCCCCGACAGGGGATAACCTACAATGAGCAGTTCTTC. Encoded protein: CASSPPRQGITYNEQFF.

J is TRBJ2-3 and V is TRBV27, with a tentative D call TRBD1 (8 bases). Trimming shortened V by 10 bases and J by 4 bases, and 18 bases separated the two germline ends. Looked up from germline, CDR1 is MNHEY and CDR2 is SMNVEV (reference sequence). The CDR3 has 14 residues. CDR3 coding DNA: TGTGCCACCCAGGGGGCCGGGAGGCCAGATACGCAGTATTTT. This sequence encodes CATQGAGRPDTQYF.

This clone appeared a single time. This rearrangement joins TRBV15 to TRBJ1-5, with 7 nucleotides matching TRBD1. Trimming removed 4 bases from V and 4 bases from J; junction bases left unmatched: 7. CDR1 LNHNV and CDR2 YYDKDF come from the germline V gene (reference sequence). This CDR3 is built from 15 residues. The CDR3 bases are TGTGCCACCAGCAAAGGGGACAGTCTAAATCAGCCCCAGCATTTT. Its protein is CATSKGDSLNQPQHF.

J is TRBJ1-4 and V is TRBV7-8; weak D call: TRBD1 (6 bases). With 4 bases removed from V and 8 bases from J, the gap between germline ends came to 20 bases. Germline V gene lookup returns CDR1 SGHVS and CDR2 FQNEAQ. CDR3 length: 16 amino acids. The CDR3 sequence is CASSSRGGVDREKLFF. The CDR3 DNA reads TGTGCCAGCAGCTCAAGGGGGGGGGTTGATCGCGAAAAACTGTTTTTT. Full variable domain (rest looked up from reference TRBV7-8 and TRBJ1-4): GAGVSQSPRYKVAKRGQDVALRCDPISGHVSLFWYQQALGQGPEFLTYFQNEAQLDKSGLPSDRFFAERPEGSVSTLKIQRTQQEDSAVYLCASSSRGGVDREKLFFGSGTQLSVL.